This TCR beta chain originates from a study of T cell responses to AZD1222 COVID-19 vaccine. As to this clone: The antigen remains undetermined.

General study results and limits: In a largely white British group with more females than males, clonal diversity was possibly underestimated. Regions 160-218 and 743-854 dominated among vaccine-associated CD4 TCRs spanning spike.

Clones were sequenced by immunoSEQ multiplex PCR, and TCRdb holds only the in-frame ones, with some missing. The sample lists about 120,000 clones, about 92% occurring once. The germline V gene has CDR1 MNHEY and CDR2 SVGAGI. CDR3 size: 14 residues. Trimming removed 7 bases from V and 5 bases from J, with 14 bases in between. The input for sequencing was peripheral blood, taken on day 0 of MenACWY control vaccination. J is TRBJ1-4 and V is TRBV6-5, with D possibly matching TRBD1 (6 bases). This receptor was obtained from an adult in good health. CDR3 in amino acids: CASKYRVWNEKLFF. CDR3 coding DNA: TGTGCCAGCAAATACAGGGTGTGGAATGAAAAACTGTTTTTT.